This entry lists 5 T cell receptor beta chains sequenced from one sample in a study of response to subunit inactivated influenza vaccine. Via MiXCR, TCRdb re-called the RT-PCR reads, giving one row per CDR3 protein. The table shows 500,000 to 650,000 distinct CDR3 sequences, with approximately 7.7% occurring only once. Sample: PBMCs from blood, taken less than 30 months after vaccination. The source of these receptors is a man between 45 and 75 years old who received an inactivated influenza vaccine.

This clonotype was seen ten or more times. This chain joins TRBV29-1 and TRBJ2-1, with a possible D match to TRBD1 (5 bases). Trimming took off 4 bases at V and 4 bases at J, with 5 bases between the two ends. The CDR3 runs 11 residues. Germline V gene sequence: CDR1 SQVTM, CDR2 ANQGSEA. CDR3 amino acids: CSVGQYNEQFF. In DNA, the CDR3 is TGCAGCGTTGGACAGTACAATGAGCAGTTCTTC.

This clonotype was found a few times. The chain combines TRBV6-2 or TRBV6-3 with TRBJ2-1; tentatively, D is TRBD1 (6 bases). The CDR3 loop spans 17 amino acids. Germline V gene sequence: CDR1 MNHEY, CDR2 SVGEGT. V dropped 5 bases and J dropped 1 base, with 18 bases sitting between them. Written as DNA, the CDR3 is TGTGCCAGCAGTCAAATAGGATCAGGGGTTTCCTACAATGAGCAGTTCTTC. Its protein is CASSQIGSGVSYNEQFF.

This clonotype was observed a handful of times. CDR3 nucleotide sequence: TGTGCCAGCAGTGTGCCCCCGGGACACAATAGCAATCAGCCCCAGCATTTT. Its protein product is CASSVPPGHNSNQPQHF. This rearrangement joins TRBV2 to TRBJ1-5, with D maybe TRBD1 (6 bases). CDR1 is SNHLY and CDR2 is FYNNEI in the germline V gene. This CDR3 contains 17 residues. The germline V and J ends were trimmed by 4 bases and 0 bases, with 16 bases remaining between them.

This clonotype was observed a few times. CDR3 in amino acids: CASSSLGGAGYNEQFF. CDR3 nucleotides: TGTGCCAGCAGCTCGTTAGGCGGGGCGGGCTACAATGAGCAGTTCTTC. The chain uses TRBV7-2 and TRBJ2-1; a weak D match, TRBD2 (6 bases). V lost 4 bases and J lost 3, with 16 bases in between. Germline V gene data show CDR1 as SGHTA and CDR2 as FQGNSA. The CDR3 runs to 16 residues.

In regard to this clonotype: The junction differs from germline at one of its ends, possibly a read error. The rearrangement links TRBV20-1 to TRBJ2-7, with a possible D match to TRBD2 (5 bases). The CDR3 is 14 amino acids. Germline CDR1 is DFQATT and CDR2 is SNEGSKA (reference sequence). The CDR3 DNA sequence: TGCAGTACTAGAGATCTTGGAGAATTGCGAGAGCAGTACTTC. This sequence encodes CSTRDLGELREQYF.